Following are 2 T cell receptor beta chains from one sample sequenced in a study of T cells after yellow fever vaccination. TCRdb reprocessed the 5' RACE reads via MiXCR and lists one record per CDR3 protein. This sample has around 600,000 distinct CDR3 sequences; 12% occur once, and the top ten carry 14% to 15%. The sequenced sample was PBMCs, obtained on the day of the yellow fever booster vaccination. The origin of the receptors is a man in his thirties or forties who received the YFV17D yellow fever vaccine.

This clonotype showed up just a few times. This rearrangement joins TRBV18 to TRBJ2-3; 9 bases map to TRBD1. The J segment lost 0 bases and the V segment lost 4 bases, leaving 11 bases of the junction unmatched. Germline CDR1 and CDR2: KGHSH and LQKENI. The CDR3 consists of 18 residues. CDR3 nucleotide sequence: TGTGCCAGCTCACTCGATCCACGGGACAGGGCTAGCACAGATACGCAGTATTTT. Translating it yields CASSLDPRDRASTDTQYF.

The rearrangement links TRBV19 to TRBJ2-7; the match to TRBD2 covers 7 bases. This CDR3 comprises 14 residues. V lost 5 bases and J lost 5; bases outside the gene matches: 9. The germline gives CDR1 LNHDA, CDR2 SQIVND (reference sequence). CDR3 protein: CASSPGLVLDEQYF. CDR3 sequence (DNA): TGTGCCAGTAGTCCTGGACTAGTATTAGACGAGCAGTACTTC.